This T cell receptor (beta chain) comes out of a study of long-term antiretroviral therapy in people with HIV (dated by TCRdb to 2022 to 2024). Broadly, across the study: The earliest samples were collected roughly a decade before the 2015 WHO recommendation for immediate ART, at a time when ART was usually postponed until CD4 counts fell. Whether ART initiation and durable HIV suppression were associated with changes in peripheral blood TRB repertoire composition and diversity was tested in a retrospective serial study. From 30 to 35 adults with confirmed HIV infection, the cohort provided some 200 cryopreserved PBMC samples, gathered serially across a mean of around six years (range 1-12). About 35% of the 30 participants with HIV were female. No cross-contamination during QIAcube processing was shown when test extractions of a monoclonal T-cell line were performed alongside about 33 polyclonal samples. Study-wide findings and limitations: Compared with controls, HIV repertoires had narrower CDR3 length ranges, and the network structure pointed to an antigen-experienced repertoire that shifted only slightly toward naive after ART. Because cell numbers in pre-ART samples were limited, unsorted PBMC were profiled instead of sorted CD4+ and CD8+ T cells. Starting ART was linked to a significant rise in TRB diversity, yet even after long-term ART the diversity remained significantly lower than in transplant donor controls. The samples span the years 2004 to 2017, and the ART regimens used may be less effective than current regimens. The repertoire was dominated across all time points by expanded TRB clones identified before ART initiation, although this dominance was seen to fluctuate and to decrease in many PLHIV after ART. No data were available on ART adherence, viral resistance or therapy changes, limiting inferences about post-ART repertoire changes. Since PBMC availability was limited, sequencing covered only the TCR beta chain, with no alpha chain pairing.

Regarding this clone: What antigen it recognizes has not been identified. Qualities for individual bases were not recorded, and no much larger clone is one base off.

The immunoSEQ hsTCRB v3.0 assay was used at survey level resolution for TRB variable region sequencing. The targeted TRB sequencing depth was roughly 40,000-55,000 T-cell genomes per sample. TRB libraries were pooled and sequenced on an Illumina MiSeq using a v3 150-cycle kit. In the source study's methods: Repertoire analysis ran in R within a reproducible Nextflow workflow covering QC, data transformation and analysis. Custom analyses were implemented in LymphoSeq2, an R package for AIRR-Seq data exploration. A few samples that produced fewer than 5000 total TRB sequences were removed, so 188 HIV repertoires were analyzed. Among the 180 or so HIV repertoires that were kept, roughly 58 were collected before ART initiation and 120 to 140 were collected after ART initiation. Each repertoire was downsampled to 5000 TRB nucleotide sequences, and summary statistics were averaged across 100 downsampling iterations. The analysis kept only TRB sequences whose CDR3 regions were at least seven amino acids long. Two measures captured diversity: a Shannon entropy-derived clonality score and the Gini coefficient. Repertoire networks linked the top 5000 CDR3 amino acid sequences whenever two sequences differed by an edit distance of one. Antigen specificity groups and MHC restriction were predicted for TRB CDR3 amino acid sequences with GLIPH2. Known CMV, EBV, HIV or tissue antigen associations were flagged by matching CDR3 amino acid sequences against VDJdb and McPAS-TCR. Pre-ART, post-ART and control groups were compared with Wilcoxon signed-rank tests and Holm-Bonferroni correction. Entries here come from immuneACCESS through TCRdb and include only in-frame sequences with V and J called. Some clones fail to appear in such tables; in the studies checked, an unresolved V gene covers under half of the shortfall, and the cause of the remainder is unknown. V, J and clone size are taken as reported in that table, and D and trimming were inferred from the DNA itself. Across this sample there are 15,000 to 20,000 clones, with approximately 80% seen only once. The ten largest clones add up to roughly 4.5% of the sample.

Participants were included only if at least one PBMC sample before ART initiation and at least two post-ART samples were available. Every participant with HIV received treatment in the United States of America. Before DNA extraction, cryopreserved samples of roughly 0.9-10 million PBMC were thawed and then washed. At the time of the earliest PBMC sample for each participant with HIV, ages ranged from roughly 20 to 60 years. PBMC samples from each participant spanned 1-4 timepoints before ART initiation and 2-8 timepoints after ART initiation, with a median of 7 samples. Serial HIV viral load, CD4+ T-cell count, ART history and demographic data were obtained for every participant. Using a Qiagen kit on a QIAcube, genomic DNA was extracted from unsorted PBMC, with samples processed in batches of 12. From its cysteine to its phenylalanine, the CDR3 spans 15 amino acids. Only the CDR3 DNA is retained, 45 bases long and in frame from the first base. Trimming takes 1 base off V and 3 bases off J; junction bases not matched to a gene: 4. For CDR1 and CDR2, the germline V gene (reference sequence) lists SEHNR and FQNEAQ.

This material consisted of unsorted PBMCs, taken 0.1 years before starting antiretroviral therapy. The receptor chain draws on TRBV7-9 and TRBJ1-2, and 8 bases in between align with TRBD1. The receptor was isolated from a young man with HIV. The CDR3 in this case is CASSLVPDRDYGYTF. DNA sequence: TGTGCCAGCAGCTTAGTCCCGGACAGGGACTATGGCTACACCTTC. The entire variable domain, with the stretches around the CDR3 drawn from the reference TRBV7-9 and TRBJ1-2 proteins, is DTGVSQNPRHKITKRGQNVTFRCDPISEHNRLYWYRQTLGQGPEFLTYFQNEAQLEKSRLLSDRFSAERPKGSFSTLEIQRTEQGDSAMYLCASSLVPDRDYGYTFGSGTRLTVV.